This T cell receptor beta chain was found in a study of cytomegalovirus exposure and HLA in healthy donors. Regarding the study as a whole: The Asian-associated ancestry cluster reportedly had fewer N-insertions than the 666-donor mean in a later analysis.

The PCR was carried out with 60 Vbeta primers and 13 Jbeta primers. Profiled with immunoSEQ multiplex PCR; TCRdb holds only in-frame clones, not every one. This sample's table reports under 95,000 clones. Worth noting for this clone: Its antigen remains unknown.

The specimen was PBMCs. The sequence was obtained from a female donor in good health and CMV-seropositive.

The CDR3 DNA reads TGTGCCAGCAGCTCAGACAGGAATCAGCCCCAGCATTTT. Protein product: CASSSDRNQPQHF. The V call is TRBV7-9, the J call TRBJ1-5; maybe TRBD1 (6 bases). The CDR3 length is 13 residues. V was cut by 4 bases and J by 4 bases, with 8 bases left in between. Germline CDR1 SEHNR, CDR2 FQNEAQ (reference sequence).